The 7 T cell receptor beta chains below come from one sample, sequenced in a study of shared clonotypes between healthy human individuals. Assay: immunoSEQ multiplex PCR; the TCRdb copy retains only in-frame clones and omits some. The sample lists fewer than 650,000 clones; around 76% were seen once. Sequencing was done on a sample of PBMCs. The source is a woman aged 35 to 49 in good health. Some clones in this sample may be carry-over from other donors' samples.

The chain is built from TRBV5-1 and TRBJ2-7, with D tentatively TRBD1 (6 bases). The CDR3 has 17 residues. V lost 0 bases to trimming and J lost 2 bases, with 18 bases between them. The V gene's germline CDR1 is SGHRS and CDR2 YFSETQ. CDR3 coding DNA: TGCGCCAGCAGCTTGGTTGCAAACCAGGGGTTTACCTACGAGCAGTACTTC. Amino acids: CASSLVANQGFTYEQYF.

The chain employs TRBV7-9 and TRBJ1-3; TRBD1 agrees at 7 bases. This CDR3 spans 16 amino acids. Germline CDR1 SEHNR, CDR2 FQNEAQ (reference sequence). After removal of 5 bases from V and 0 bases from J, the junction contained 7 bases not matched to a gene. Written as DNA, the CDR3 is TGTGCCAGCAGCAAGGGGGACAGCCGCTCTGGAAACACCATATATTTT. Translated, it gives CASSKGDSRSGNTIYF.

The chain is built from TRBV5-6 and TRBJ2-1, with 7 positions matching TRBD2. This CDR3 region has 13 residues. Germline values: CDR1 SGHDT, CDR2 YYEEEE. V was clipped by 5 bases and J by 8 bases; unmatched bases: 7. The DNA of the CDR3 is TGTGCCAGCAGTCCTGGACTAGATCATGAGCAGTTCTTC. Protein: CASSPGLDHEQFF. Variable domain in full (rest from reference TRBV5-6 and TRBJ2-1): DAGVTQSPTHLIKTRGQQVTLRCSPKSGHDTVSWYQQALGQGPQFIFQYYEEEERQRGNFPDRFSGHQFPNYSSELNVNALLLGDSALYLCASSPGLDHEQFFGPGTRLTVL.

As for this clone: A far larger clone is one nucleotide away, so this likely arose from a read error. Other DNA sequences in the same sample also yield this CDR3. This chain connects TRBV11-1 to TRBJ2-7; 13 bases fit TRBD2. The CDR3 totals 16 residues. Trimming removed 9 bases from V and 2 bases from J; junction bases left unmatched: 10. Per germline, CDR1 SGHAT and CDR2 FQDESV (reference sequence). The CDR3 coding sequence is TGTGCCAGTAGCCTCACCGGGACTAGCGGGACCTACGAGCAGTACTTC. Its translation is CASSLTGTSGTYEQYF.

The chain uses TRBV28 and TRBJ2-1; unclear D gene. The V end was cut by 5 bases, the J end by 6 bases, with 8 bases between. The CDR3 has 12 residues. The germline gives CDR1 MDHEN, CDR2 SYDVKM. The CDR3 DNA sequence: TGTGCCAGCAGTCTCTGGCCCAATGAGCAGTTCTTC. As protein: CASSLWPNEQFF.

The CDR3 reads CASSDSGGRGDNEQFF. CDR3 DNA sequence: TGTGCCAGCAGTGACTCTGGCGGGAGGGGGGACAATGAGCAGTTCTTC. This rearrangement joins TRBV6-4 to TRBJ2-1; TRBD2 aligns across 9 bases. This CDR3 has 16 residues. The germline gives CDR1 MRHNA, CDR2 SNTAGT. With 0 bases clipped from V and 5 bases from J, the junction kept 5 bases outside the gene matches.

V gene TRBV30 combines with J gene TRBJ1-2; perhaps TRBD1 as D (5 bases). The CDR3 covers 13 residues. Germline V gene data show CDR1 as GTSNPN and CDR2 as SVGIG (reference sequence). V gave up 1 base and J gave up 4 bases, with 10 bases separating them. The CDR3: CAWSALGGYGYTF. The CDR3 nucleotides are TGTGCCTGGAGTGCCCTCGGGGGCTATGGCTACACCTTC.